The clone carrying this T cell receptor (beta chain) was counted ten times or more. This sample is drawn from a study of T-cell memory formation after mild COVID-19. TCRdb passed the 5' RACE reads through MiXCR, listing each CDR3 protein once. Seen here are under 600,000 distinct CDR3 sequences, about 20% observed once, and the top ten hold under 8.5%. The sequenced sample was PBMCs or a T cell subset sorted from them (not recorded which). The clonotype was recovered from an adult woman who had mild COVID-19 (a few samples of this study predate the infection). Cell type and time point are not known.

CDR3 coding DNA: TGCGCCAGCAGCTTGGCGCAGGGGTCAGGAAACACCATATATTTT. Translated: CASSLAQGSGNTIYF. The chain links TRBV5-1 to TRBJ1-3, with D possibly TRBD1 on 6 matching bases. Germline V CDR1 and CDR2: SGHRS, YFSETQ. The CDR3 spans 15 residues. V was clipped by 0 bases and J by 4 bases, with 11 bases between them.